This T cell receptor beta chain was sequenced in a study of Graves' ophthalmopathy and Graves' hyperthyroidism. The study, taken as a whole, reports: Among expanded thyroid clonotypes above 0.001 frequency, most also occurred in blood.

The authors amplified TCR beta CDR3 regions from RNA transcripts. HTBI primers served in a first-round RT-PCR, which a second-round multiplex PCR followed. TCRdb used MiXCR to reprocess the multiplex PCR reads, holding one entry per CDR3 protein. The profile shows 600,000 to 950,000 distinct CDR3 sequences, roughly two fifths of them singletons. No donor had other autoimmune disease, uncontrolled infection, pregnancy or lactation. A 10 ml volume of fresh peripheral blood provided the PBMCs. In the case of this clonotype: Its matching antigen is unknown. This could be a read error, since a much larger clone is one nucleotide away.

The sequence came from an adult man with Graves' ophthalmopathy. Sequenced sample: peripheral blood.

DNA of the CDR3: TGTGCCACCAGCATTACCGGGGCAGGGGGCTCGGATGGCTACACCTTC. It specifies CATSITGAGGSDGYTF. The rearrangement joins TRBV15 to TRBJ1-2; 8 bases match TRBD1. The length of the CDR3 is 16 residues. Germline-derived CDR1 and CDR2 are LNHNV and YYDKDF (reference sequence). V was clipped by 4 bases and J by 6 bases; unmatched bases: 13.